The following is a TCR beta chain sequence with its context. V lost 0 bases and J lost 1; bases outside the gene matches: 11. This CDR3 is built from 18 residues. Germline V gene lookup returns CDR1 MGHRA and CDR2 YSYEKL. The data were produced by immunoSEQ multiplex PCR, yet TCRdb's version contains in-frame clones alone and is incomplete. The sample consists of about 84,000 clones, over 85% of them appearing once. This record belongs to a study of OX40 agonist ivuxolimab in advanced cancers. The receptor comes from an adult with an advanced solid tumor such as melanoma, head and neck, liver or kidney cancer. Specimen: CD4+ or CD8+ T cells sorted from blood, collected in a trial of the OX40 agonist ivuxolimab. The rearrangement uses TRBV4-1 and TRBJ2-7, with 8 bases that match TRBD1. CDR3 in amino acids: CASSQDPSAGQVSYEQYF. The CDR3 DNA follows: TGCGCCAGCAGCCAAGATCCGAGTGCGGGACAGGTATCCTACGAGCAGTACTTC.